This is a list of T cell receptor beta chains from one sample in a study of blood T cell repertoires in COVID-19. Assay: immunoSEQ multiplex PCR; the TCRdb copy retains only in-frame clones and omits some. The sample lists some 89,000 clones, over 75% occurring once. Source material: peripheral blood. The receptors come from a man between 60 and 70 years old with acute or convalescent COVID-19. Each CDR3 is given without its conserved first and last residue. The order of the fields is J gene, clone size, V gene, CDR3 protein. Expanded clones get a size class; other rows say once, few or many, or leave the size out.

TRBJ2-1 | . | TRBV29-1 | SDTGSYNEQF
TRBJ2-1 | once | TRBV18 | ASSPTTSARTREQF
TRBJ2-3 | . | TRBV7-8 | ASSLERGFSDTQY
TRBJ1-1 | . | TRBV18 | ASSPDSYTEAF
TRBJ2-3 | . | TRBV19 | ASSLFGSSGGPTDTQY
TRBJ1-2 | . | TRBV6-2/TRBV6-3 | ASSKDRGGYT
TRBJ1-1 | . | TRBV19 | ASSIARGQRGTEAF
TRBJ2-5 | . | TRBV3-1/TRBV3-2 | ASSRRQGPETQY
TRBJ1-4 | . | TRBV19 | ASSITPGIVSEKLF
TRBJ2-3 | . | TRBV18 | ASSPGTNEDTQY
TRBJ2-1 | . | TRBV3-1/TRBV3-2 | ASTRAASTSSYNEQF
TRBJ1-1 | . | TRBV6-5 | ASRSFRRDTEAF
TRBJ2-3 | . | TRBV10-3 | ATAGRGVDTQY
TRBJ1-1 | . | TRBV7-9 | ASSFWDRAEAF
TRBJ2-5 | . | TRBV6-5 | ASSYSGQQETQY
TRBJ1-1 | . | TRBV9 | ASSVQGNGNTEAF
TRBJ2-1 | . | TRBV6-4 | ASSVGDSGEQF
TRBJ1-1 | . | TRBV5-6 | ASSGTPMNTEAF
TRBJ1-1 | . | TRBV29-1 | STKGGSEAF
TRBJ1-1 | . | TRBV7-9 | ASSFPGGAVNTEAF
TRBJ1-2 | once | TRBV19 | ASSIPVHQGHYGYT
TRBJ2-7 | . | TRBV6-5 | ASRRQSSYEQY
TRBJ1-4 | . | TRBV14 | ASSGLMDGVGTNEKLF
TRBJ2-1 | . | TRBV19 | ASSRDRATYNEQF
TRBJ1-2 | . | TRBV5-4 | ASSLGAYSNYGYT
TRBJ2-1 | few | TRBV5-1 | ASSFRTGEYVNNEQF
TRBJ1-2 | . | TRBV7-2 | ASSNRVNYGYT
TRBJ2-5 | . | TRBV28 | ASSLAGVQETQY
TRBJ2-3 | . | TRBV6-5 | ASGQRPPDTQY
TRBJ2-7 | . | TRBV5-4 | ASSLSVGQREQY
TRBJ1-6 | . | TRBV7-2 | ASSLDRDLSSYNSPLH
TRBJ2-5 | . | TRBV3-1/TRBV3-2 | ASSQGSAGVTQY
TRBJ1-1 | . | TRBV12-3/TRBV12-4 | ASSKPVNTEAF
TRBJ1-3 | . | TRBV30 | AWSVGAASGNTIY
TRBJ2-7 | . | TRBV20-1 | SASSGNEQY
TRBJ2-7 | . | TRBV29-1 | SVGEGLSYEQY
TRBJ1-2 | . | TRBV3-1/TRBV3-2 | ASSQWPQGVSNYGYT
TRBJ1-1 | . | TRBV7-9 | ASSGNTEAF
TRBJ1-1 | . | TRBV5-1 | ASSLSQGRNAEAF
TRBJ2-1 | once | TRBV19 | ASSIARGGAYNEQF
TRBJ1-5 | . | TRBV19 | ASSIDYLAHRNQPQH
TRBJ1-6 | . | TRBV19 | ASSISTGTNSPLH
TRBJ1-5 | . | TRBV14 | ASSQPGDHSNQPQH
TRBJ1-1 | once | TRBV2 | ASSDGQTRQEAF
TRBJ2-5 | . | TRBV11-3 | ASSKTRQETQY
TRBJ1-5 | . | TRBV19 | ASSMQGRRLRFNQPQH
TRBJ2-7 | . | TRBV2 | ASSGSRGGVGEQY
TRBJ1-2 | few | TRBV12-3/TRBV12-4 | ASSRDRDNGYT
TRBJ2-2 | . | TRBV11-2 | ASSRRDSANTGELF
TRBJ1-5 | . | TRBV6-5 | ASSHRAPGNQPQH
TRBJ1-2 | . | TRBV4-2 | ASSQEGGRTFPYGYT
TRBJ1-1 | few | TRBV5-4 | ASSARQGANTEAF
TRBJ2-2 | . | TRBV2 | ASTSTRGTFGTGELF
TRBJ2-7 | few | TRBV18 | ASKGAGGPTYEQY
TRBJ2-2 | . | TRBV5-1 | ASSRQNTGELF
TRBJ1-3 | . | TRBV5-4 | ASSPGTERNTIY
TRBJ2-7 | . | TRBV3-1/TRBV3-2 | ASSQEHGVNHEQY